These 8 T cell receptor beta chains originate from one sample sequenced in a study of Graves' ophthalmopathy and Graves' hyperthyroidism. RNA transcripts provided the template for amplifying TCR beta CDR3 regions. Amplification began with first-round RT-PCR using HTBI primers, then second-round multiplex PCR was performed. In TCRdb, the multiplex PCR reads were re-called with MiXCR into one record per CDR3 protein. This table holds hundreds of thousands of distinct CDR3 sequences, 14% found once. The sample consisted of blood. The source is a woman aged 25 to 45 with Graves' ophthalmopathy.

This clonotype was recorded many times. The V and J genes are TRBV15 and TRBJ1-1, with D possibly TRBD1 on 5 matching bases. Trimming removed 6 bases at V and 1 base at J, with 9 bases between. This CDR3 region has 13 residues. In germline, CDR1 is LNHNV, CDR2 YYDKDF (reference sequence). CDR3 bases: TGTGCCACCAGTCCTAGGGGGAACACTGAAGCTTTCTTT. This encodes CATSPRGNTEAFF.

In its sample, this clonotype was seen many times. V and J are TRBV6-4 and TRBJ1-2; TRBD1 agrees at 11 bases. The J segment lost 0 bases and the V segment lost 2 bases, leaving 5 bases of the junction unmatched. The germline gives CDR1 MRHNA, CDR2 SNTAGT. This CDR3 is 17 amino acids long. CDR3 loop: CASSDPAGQGANYGYTF. In DNA, the CDR3 is TGTGCCAGCAGTGACCCTGCGGGACAGGGGGCTAACTATGGCTACACCTTC.

This clonotype was seen a few times. The chain links TRBV10-2 to TRBJ2-5, with D unresolved. This CDR3 spans 13 amino acids. CDR1 and CDR2 (germline): WSHSY, SAAADI. V was cut by 2 bases and J by 2 bases, with 6 bases left in between. The CDR3 DNA is TGCGCCAGCAGTGAGCACCAACAAGAGACCCAGTACTTC. This gives the protein CASSEHQQETQYF.

The chain recombines TRBV18 with TRBJ1-5; 7 bases fit TRBD1. The germline gives CDR1 KGHSH, CDR2 LQKENI. V was clipped by 6 bases and J by 5 bases; unmatched bases: 4. CDR3 length: 13 amino acids. The CDR3 bases are TGTGCCAGCTCCGGGACAGATTATCAGCCCCAGCATTTT. This encodes CASSGTDYQPQHF.

This clonotype occurred many times. This chain links TRBV11-2 with TRBJ1-3, with 12 bases aligning to TRBD1. Germline V gene data show CDR1 as SGHAT and CDR2 as FQNNGV. The V and J ends lost 4 bases and 5 bases, in that order; junction bases with no gene match: 6. The CDR3 spans 16 residues. CDR3 region: CASSSPGQGARNTIYF. CDR3 nucleotide sequence: TGTGCCAGCAGCTCACCGGGACAGGGGGCTCGAAACACCATATATTTT.

This clonotype was recorded many times. The V and J genes are TRBV2 and TRBJ1-5, with D tentatively TRBD1 (5 bases). The CDR3 is 15 amino acids. The V end was cut by 7 bases, the J end by 7 bases, with 20 bases between. Germline V CDR1 and CDR2: SNHLY, FYNNEI. CDR3 region: CASTPMGGLGQPQHF. The CDR3 DNA reads as TGTGCCAGCACCCCGATGGGGGGTTTGGGGCAGCCCCAGCATTTT.

As concerns this clonotype: At one end the junction does not follow the germline gene, possibly because of a read error. The chain employs TRBV5-1 and TRBJ2-7, with no clear D. Germline CDR1 reads SGHRS; CDR2 reads YFSETQ. The CDR3 is 13 residues long. The CDR3 spells CASSLERTYEQCF. The CDR3 DNA reads TGCGCCAGCAGCTTGGAAAGAACCTACGAGCAGTGCTTC.

Ten or more counts support this clonotype. The rearrangement uses TRBV11-1 and TRBJ2-2, with D unclear. With 3 bases removed from V and 1 base from J, the gap between germline ends came to 12 bases. Germline loops: CDR1 SGHAT, CDR2 FQDESV (reference sequence). The CDR3 contains 16 residues. In DNA form, the CDR3 reads TGTGCCAGCAGCTTCATACACAGAGGGAACACCGGGGAGCTGTTTTTT. Translating gives CASSFIHRGNTGELFF.